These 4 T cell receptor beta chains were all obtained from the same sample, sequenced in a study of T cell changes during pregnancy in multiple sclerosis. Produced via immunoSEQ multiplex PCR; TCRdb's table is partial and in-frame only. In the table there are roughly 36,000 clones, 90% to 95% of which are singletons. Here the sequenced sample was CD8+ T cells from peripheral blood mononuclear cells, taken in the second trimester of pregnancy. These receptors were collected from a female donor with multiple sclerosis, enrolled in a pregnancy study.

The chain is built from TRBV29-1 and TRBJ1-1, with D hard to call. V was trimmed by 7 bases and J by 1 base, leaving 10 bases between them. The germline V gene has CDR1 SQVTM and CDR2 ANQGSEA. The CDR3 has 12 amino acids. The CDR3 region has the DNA TGCAGCGCCGACACTCCGAACACTGAAGCTTTCTTT. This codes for CSADTPNTEAFF.

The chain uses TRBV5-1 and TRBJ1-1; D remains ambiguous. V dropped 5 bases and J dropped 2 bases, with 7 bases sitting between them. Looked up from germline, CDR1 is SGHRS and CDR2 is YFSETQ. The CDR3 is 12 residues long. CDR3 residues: CASSNSNTEAFF. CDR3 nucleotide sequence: TGCGCCAGCAGTAACTCAAACACTGAAGCTTTCTTT.

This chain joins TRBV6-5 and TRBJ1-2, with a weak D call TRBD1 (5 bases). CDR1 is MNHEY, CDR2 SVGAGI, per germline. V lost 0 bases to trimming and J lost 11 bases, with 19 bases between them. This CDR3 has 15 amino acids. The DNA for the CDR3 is TGTGCCAGCAGTTACTCGGACAACGGAAGGACGGCGTACACCTTC. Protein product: CASSYSDNGRTAYTF.

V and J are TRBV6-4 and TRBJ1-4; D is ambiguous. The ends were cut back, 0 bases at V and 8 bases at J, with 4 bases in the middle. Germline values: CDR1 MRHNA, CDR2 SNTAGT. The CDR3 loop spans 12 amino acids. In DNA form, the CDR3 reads TGTGCCAGCAGTGACTCGGGCGAAAAACTGTTTTTT. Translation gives CASSDSGEKLFF.